These 28 T cell receptor beta chains share one sample of origin, sequenced in a study of blood T cell repertoires in COVID-19. Sequenced by immunoSEQ multiplex PCR; TCRdb stores in-frame clones only, minus some. The sample lists some 80,000 clones, about 70% occurring once. Sequencing was carried out using peripheral blood. The receptor set was obtained from a woman aged 80 or older with active or convalescent COVID-19.

This chain connects TRBV3-1 (or the pseudogene TRBV3-2) to TRBJ2-5; tentatively, D is TRBD2 (5 bases). The length of the CDR3 is 14 residues. V gave up 4 bases and J gave up 0 bases, with 9 bases separating them. From germline, CDR1 is LGHDT and CDR2 YNNKEL (reference sequence). The CDR3 sequence: CASSPRGYQETQYF. CDR3 in DNA: TGTGCCAGCAGCCCCAGAGGGTACCAAGAGACCCAGTACTTC.

The chain carries TRBV5-1 and TRBJ1-2; perhaps TRBD1 as D (5 bases). The CDR3 covers 14 residues. Trimming stripped 4 bases from V and 5 bases from J, with 15 bases between. The V gene's germline CDR1 is SGHRS and CDR2 YFSETQ. CDR3 sequence: CASSATASSYGYTF. CDR3 coding DNA: TGCGCCAGCAGCGCGACAGCTTCATCTTATGGCTACACCTTC.

The rearrangement links TRBV4-3 to TRBJ1-5; the D gene is possibly TRBD1 (5 bases). The germline V and J ends were trimmed by 0 bases and 0 bases, with 6 bases remaining between them. Germline V gene sequence: CDR1 LGHNA, CDR2 YSLEER. This CDR3 has 15 residues. The CDR3 DNA is TGCGCCAGCAGCCAAGACAGGGATAGCAATCAGCCCCAGCATTTT. Residues: CASSQDRDSNQPQHF.

The chain uses TRBV19 and TRBJ2-5; the match to TRBD2 covers 11 bases. The CDR3 totals 16 residues. CDR1 LNHDA and CDR2 SQIVND come from the germline V gene (reference sequence). V gave up 5 bases and J gave up 2 bases; unmatched junction bases: 7. The CDR3 DNA follows: TGTGCCAGTAGTGGCCGGGGGACTAGCGGACAAGAGACCCAGTACTTC. Its protein product is CASSGRGTSGQETQYF.

The chain joins TRBV28 to TRBJ2-7; TRBD1 aligns across 9 bases. V lost 1 base, J lost 12 bases, and 7 bases stayed unmatched. The CDR3 sequence is 13 residues long. CDR1 and CDR2 (germline): MDHEN, SYDVKM. The DNA for the CDR3 is TGTGCCAGCAGTTTATCCGGGACAGGGTATTGGTACTTC. Protein product: CASSLSGTGYWYF.

The chain joins TRBV10-3 to TRBJ1-1, with 8 bases that match TRBD1. Trimming removed 3 bases from V and 0 bases from J; junction bases left unmatched: 9. Looked up from germline, CDR1 is ENHRY and CDR2 is SYGVKD. The CDR3 is 17 amino acids. The CDR3 protein is CAISDKRRGLMNTEAFF. The CDR3 DNA reads as TGTGCCATCAGTGATAAGCGCAGGGGGCTGATGAACACTGAAGCTTTCTTT.

CDR3 in amino acids: CASSLGQNYGYTF. The CDR3 coding sequence is TGTGCCAGCAGCTTAGGTCAGAACTATGGCTACACCTTC. V and J are TRBV7-8 and TRBJ1-2, with D unresolved. The CDR3 spans 13 residues. The germline gives CDR1 SGHVS, CDR2 FQNEAQ. Trimming left V 1 base short and J 2 bases short, with 5 bases between.

CDR3 DNA sequence: TGTGCCAGCGGGTACCCTGAAACAGGGAACACTGAAGCTTTCTTT. It specifies CASGYPETGNTEAFF. The rearrangement links TRBV28 to TRBJ1-1; D perhaps matches TRBD1 (5 bases). Germline V gene sequence: CDR1 MDHEN, CDR2 SYDVKM. The length of the CDR3 is 15 residues. Between the trimmed V and J ends, which lost 8 bases and 1 base, there was a span of 17 bases.

The chain links TRBV2 to TRBJ2-4; D is ambiguous. The CDR3 has 13 amino acids. The germline gives CDR1 SNHLY, CDR2 FYNNEI. Trimming pared 3 bases from V and 4 bases from J, leaving 7 bases between. DNA for the CDR3: TGTGCCAGCAGTGACAACGGTAAAAACATTCAGTACTTC. Translation: CASSDNGKNIQYF. Full variable domain (missing parts from reference TRBV2 and TRBJ2-4): EPEVTQTPSHQVTQMGQEVILRCVPISNHLYFYWYRQILGQKVEFLVSFYNNEISEKSEIFDDQFSVERPDGSNFTLKIRSTKLEDSAMYFCASSDNGKNIQYFGAGTRLSVL.

This clone turned up a few times. The chain is built from TRBV20-1 and TRBJ1-1; D is ambiguous. CDR3 length: 13 amino acids. V gave up 3 bases and J gave up 0 bases, with 8 bases separating them. Germline V gene lookup returns CDR1 DFQATT and CDR2 SNEGSKA (reference sequence). Here the CDR3 reads CSASLQMNTEAFF. The CDR3 DNA reads TGCAGTGCTAGTTTGCAGATGAACACTGAAGCTTTCTTT.

This clone has just a few counts. This sequence joins TRBV3-1 (or the pseudogene TRBV3-2) and TRBJ1-4; the match to TRBD1 covers 9 bases. The V and J ends lost 4 bases and 8 bases, in that order; junction bases with no gene match: 5. The V gene's germline CDR1 is LGHDT and CDR2 YNNKEL (reference sequence). This CDR3 is 14 amino acids long. CDR3 amino acids: CASSLQGAREKLFF. The CDR3 nucleotides are TGTGCCAGCAGCCTACAGGGGGCTCGGGAAAAACTGTTTTTT.

This clone was seen a single time. The chain links TRBV10-3 to TRBJ1-1, with 8 bases lining up with TRBD1. Germline trimming cut 3 bases from V and 3 bases from J; bases unmatched to any gene: 3. Germline CDR1 reads ENHRY; CDR2 reads SYGVKD. The CDR3 totals 14 residues. The CDR3 is CAISERQGYTEAFF. CDR3 DNA sequence: TGTGCCATCAGTGAACGACAGGGGTACACTGAAGCTTTCTTT.

DNA of the CDR3: TGTGCCAGCAGGGTCGGGGAGCGGGGGGGAGATACGCAGTATTTT. It yields the protein CASRVGERGGDTQYF. The V and J genes are TRBV28 and TRBJ2-3; TRBD2 agrees at 10 bases. This CDR3 is 15 amino acids long. V was clipped by 6 bases and J by 5 bases; unmatched bases: 8. Germline V CDR1 and CDR2: MDHEN, SYDVKM.

This clone was counted a single time. This rearrangement joins TRBV5-4 to TRBJ1-2, with a weak D call TRBD1 (6 bases). Between the trimmed V and J ends, which lost 4 bases and 0 bases, there was a span of 16 bases. The CDR3 has 16 residues. Germline V gives CDR1 SGHNT, CDR2 YYREEE (reference sequence). CDR3 DNA: TGTGCCAGCAGCCCGTCTCTTGGACAGTCTAACTATGGCTACACCTTC. This sequence encodes CASSPSLGQSNYGYTF.

The chain carries TRBV6-2 or TRBV6-3 and TRBJ2-5; 7 positions agree with TRBD1. The CDR3 consists of 15 residues. J was trimmed by 5 bases and V by 6 bases; bases with no gene match: 12. Germline values: CDR1 MNHEY, CDR2 SVGEGT. The chain's CDR3 is CASSQLDRVKETQYF. CDR3 DNA sequence: TGTGCCAGCAGCCAACTTGACAGGGTCAAGGAGACCCAGTACTTC.

This clone appeared a few times. The chain recombines TRBV28 with TRBJ1-1; 11 bases align to TRBD1. This CDR3 region has 15 residues. The J segment lost 4 bases and the V segment lost 3 bases, leaving 4 bases of the junction unmatched. Per the germline V gene, CDR1 is MDHEN and CDR2 is SYDVKM. CDR3 sequence: CASSFPGQGGTEAFF. The CDR3 DNA is TGTGCCAGCAGTTTCCCGGGACAGGGGGGCACTGAAGCTTTCTTT.

This rearrangement joins TRBV9 to TRBJ2-5, with D maybe TRBD2 (5 bases). Germline CDR1 SGDLS, CDR2 YYNGEE. The CDR3 runs 14 residues. The ends were cut back, 2 bases at V and 5 bases at J, with 13 bases in the middle. The DNA for the CDR3 is TGTGCCAGCAGCGTCTCGGAGGCGGTTGAGACCCAGTACTTC. Encoded protein: CASSVSEAVETQYF.

CDR3 DNA sequence: TGCAGTGCTAGTCGCCGGGTGGGCACAGATACGCAGTATTTT. Translated: CSASRRVGTDTQYF. The J gene is TRBJ2-3, the V gene TRBV20-1; unclear D gene. V lost 3 bases and J lost 1, with 11 bases in between. Germline-derived CDR1 and CDR2 are DFQATT and SNEGSKA (reference sequence). The CDR3 totals 14 residues.

This sequence joins TRBV10-1 and TRBJ2-7; 9 bases align to TRBD1. CDR1 is WNHNN and CDR2 is SYGVQD in the germline V gene (reference sequence). This CDR3 contains 15 residues. Trimming at V came to 10 bases and at J to 5 bases, leaving 15 bases not matched to a gene. CDR3 coding DNA: TGCGCCACGATCACCCCCGGGACAGGGCAGAACGAGCAGTACTTC. It specifies CATITPGTGQNEQYF.

This chain connects TRBV30 to TRBJ2-2, with TRBD1 matching over 9 bases. Germline CDR1 GTSNPN, CDR2 SVGIG (reference sequence). The J segment lost 3 bases and the V segment lost 1 base, leaving 0 bases of the junction unmatched. The CDR3 is made up of 14 amino acids. The CDR3 loop reads CAWSGDRDTGELFF. The CDR3, as DNA: TGTGCCTGGAGTGGGGACAGGGACACCGGGGAGCTGTTTTTT.

The rearrangement joins TRBV7-9 to TRBJ2-2, with 10 bases fitting TRBD2. The CDR3 totals 16 residues. Germline V CDR1 and CDR2: SEHNR, FQNEAQ (reference sequence). The junction had 4 bases not matched to a gene; V was cut back by 2 bases and J by 4 bases. DNA of the CDR3: TGTGCCAGCAGCTTACCGGGACTAGCGACCACCGGGGAGCTGTTTTTT. This encodes CASSLPGLATTGELFF.

The rearrangement links TRBV15 to TRBJ2-5, with D maybe TRBD2 (5 bases). CDR1 and CDR2 from the germline V gene are LNHNV and YYDKDF (reference sequence). This CDR3 contains 15 residues. Trimming cost V 0 bases and J 5 bases, with 13 bases left between them. The CDR3 DNA sequence: TGTGCCACCAGCAGAGATGTCGGGGATGGGGAGACCCAGTACTTC. It yields the protein CATSRDVGDGETQYF.

This clone was found a few times. V gene TRBV19 combines with J gene TRBJ2-7; TRBD1 agrees at 8 bases. This CDR3 has 12 amino acids. The V gene's germline CDR1 is LNHDA and CDR2 SQIVND (reference sequence). V lost 11 bases and J lost 2; bases outside the gene matches: 5. The CDR3 coding sequence is TGTGCCCGACAGGGGTACCCCTACGAGCAGTACTTC. Its protein is CARQGYPYEQYF.

J is TRBJ1-5 and V is TRBV18; TRBD1 matches 9 bases. The CDR3 has 15 amino acids. The ends lost 6 bases at V and 7 bases at J; junction bases unmatched: 10. Germline CDR1 and CDR2: KGHSH and LQKENI. CDR3 nucleotides: TGTGCCAGCTCCCCCGGGACAGGGCTATTCCAGCCCCAGCATTTT. Translated: CASSPGTGLFQPQHF.

The rearrangement uses TRBV30 and TRBJ1-1; D gene uncertain. V lost 3 bases and J 0 bases, leaving 5 bases between the germline ends. This CDR3 comprises 12 residues. Looked up from germline, CDR1 is GTSNPN and CDR2 is SVGIG (reference sequence). The CDR3 coding sequence is TGTGCCTGGAGGCAGTTGAACACTGAAGCTTTCTTT. This codes for CAWRQLNTEAFF.

The rearrangement links TRBV24-1 to TRBJ2-7; D possibly corresponds to TRBD2 (6 bases). V dropped 3 bases and J dropped 6 bases, with 11 bases sitting between them. This CDR3 spans 13 amino acids. Germline V CDR1 and CDR2: KGHDR, SFDVKD. CDR3 residues: CATSDPGAGEQYF. The CDR3 bases are TGTGCCACCAGTGATCCGGGAGCGGGCGAGCAGTACTTC.

The chain recombines TRBV28 with TRBJ1-1, with a weak D call TRBD1 (6 bases). The CDR3 is 13 amino acids. Germline loops: CDR1 MDHEN, CDR2 SYDVKM. Trimming removed 9 bases from V and 1 base from J, with 12 bases in between. In DNA, the CDR3 is TGTGCCAGTTTCAGACAGGCGAACACTGAAGCTTTCTTT. As protein: CASFRQANTEAFF.

The gene calls are TRBV6-2 or TRBV6-3 and TRBJ2-7, with D possibly matching TRBD2 (6 bases). The CDR3 totals 18 residues. Looked up from germline, CDR1 is MNHEY and CDR2 is SVGEGT. Trimming shortened V by 2 bases and J by 4 bases, and 24 bases separated the two germline ends. The chain's CDR3 is CASSYPSGRGGYQYEQYF. CDR3 in DNA: TGTGCCAGCAGTTACCCCAGCGGGCGCGGAGGATACCAATACGAGCAGTACTTC.